Sequencing of this TCR beta chain was carried out in a study of cytomegalovirus exposure and HLA in healthy donors. General study findings and limits: Most TCR beta V segments were productive about 90% or about 30% of the time in an earlier analysis.

As for this clone: As yet, its antigen is unknown.

The PCR ran on 60 Vbeta and 13 Jbeta primers. The assay was immunoSEQ multiplex PCR, and TCRdb's table has in-frame clones only and misses some. The sample consists of 120,000 to 150,000 clones, over 60% of them appearing once. The V gene's germline CDR1 is MNHEY and CDR2 SVGAGI. Between the trimmed V and J ends, which lost 6 bases and 0 bases, there was a span of 9 bases. The CDR3 loop spans 13 amino acids. The chain employs TRBV6-5 and TRBJ2-7; maybe TRBD2 (5 bases). The source is a woman in her twenties or thirties in good health and CMV-seronegative. The sequenced sample was PBMCs. The CDR3 sequence is CASRGLSSYEQYF. The CDR3 DNA sequence: TGTGCCAGCAGAGGACTTAGCTCCTACGAGCAGTACTTC.